Listed below are T cell receptor beta chains from one sample, sequenced in a study of cytomegalovirus exposure and HLA in healthy donors. This table comes from immunoSEQ multiplex PCR, and its TCRdb copy is limited to in-frame clones, with some not included. Among roughly 180,000 clones, 75% were seen once, and the ten largest hold 2% to 3%. Sequenced input: PBMCs. These TCRs come from a female donor in good health and CMV-seronegative. The CDR3 runs from the conserved cysteine through the conserved F or W.

TRBV7-2	CASRDGADTQYF
TRBV5-6	CASSFSPRKAANYGYTF
TRBV10-3	CAIRQGQDQPQHF
TRBV28	CASSLTTGLYQPQHF
TRBV7-2	CASSPGQGRWTGELFF
TRBV6-5	CASSFRRTARLEKLFF
TRBV29-1	CSAAGTGGSYEQYF
TRBV6-5	CASSSDRETGELFF
TRBV7-8	CASSFPEISTGLLNTEAFF
TRBV28	CASSLSGGWGGYTF
TRBV6-1	CASSEFQSVDTQYF
TRBV5-5	CASSLGPAGYEQYF
TRBV28	CASSLEGYGYTF
TRBV4-2	CASSHVGTGAYNEQFF
TRBV7-9	CASSSTKTSDRSVGEQYF
TRBV12-5	CASGPSGGRGNEQFF
TRBV7-3	CASSLRAPPTSGRNNEQFF
TRBV28	CASGYQETQYF
TRBV29-1	CSARRGLDTEAFF
TRBV11-2	CASSLGAQYEQYF
TRBV27	CASSSGGGVLGEQFF
TRBV30	CAWSVGLARGGEQYF
TRBV18	CASSREAALETQYF
TRBV6-1	CASSPRESYNEQFF
TRBV7-3	CASSPQGLTGETQYF
TRBV7-6	CASSTTGGIGDTQYF
TRBV9	CASSGQGTSRNSPLHF
TRBV19	CASSSRDRLMGAFF